The next 13 T cell receptor beta chains were all read from a single sample in a study of T cells in Graves' hyperthyroidism and ophthalmopathy (dated by TCRdb to between 2018 and 2020). Receptors were amplified or captured by multiplex PCR. Sequenced using an Illumina HiSeq 2000. Amplification of TCR beta CDR3 regions was carried out from RNA transcripts. The first round of RT-PCR for the TCR CDR3 was performed with the HTBI primer set and the Qiagen OneStep RT-PCR kit. The raw public data were reprocessed by TCRdb itself: fastp quality trimming at Q25, MiXCR clonotype calling, in-frame beta chains only. A single entry per CDR3 protein holds the most common genes and DNA from its merged rows. The sample data list roughly 520,000 distinct CDR3 sequences, and roughly 25% of these were observed just once. Clones ranked in the top ten supply approximately 11% of the sample. Material for sequencing was blood. Every receptor here comes from a woman aged 25 to 39 with Graves' ophthalmopathy.

This clonotype has at least ten counts. The chain is built from TRBV7-9 and TRBJ1-1, with TRBD1 as a possible D gene (5 bases). Trimming cost V 3 bases and J 7 bases, with 15 bases left between them. This CDR3 comprises 14 residues. In germline, CDR1 is SEHNR, CDR2 FQNEAQ (reference sequence). The CDR3 DNA reads TGTGCCAGCAGCTTCAGGGATTTGAGGAATGAAGCTTTCTTT. Translated: CASSFRDLRNEAFF.

This clonotype appeared many times. At one boundary the junction diverges from the germline segment, which might be a read error. The chain joins TRBV6-1 to TRBJ2-3; TRBD2 aligns across 13 bases. CDR3 length: 16 residues. Germline V gene data show CDR1 as MNHNS and CDR2 as SASEGT. CDR3 bases: TGTGCCAGCATTGAACCGGGACTAGCGGGGTCCTTAACCCAGTATTTT. The encoded protein is CASIEPGLAGSLTQYF.

The table lists this clonotype with a count of one. The chain employs TRBV28 and TRBJ1-2; 9 nucleotides agree with TRBD1. This CDR3 spans 16 amino acids. V gave up 8 bases and J gave up 8 bases; unmatched junction bases: 18. From germline, CDR1 is MDHEN and CDR2 SYDVKM. The CDR3 DNA is TGTGCCAGCTTCTACCGAGTAACAGGGGGCGTAAGGGGCTACACCTTC. Translation: CASFYRVTGGVRGYTF.

This clonotype was seen more than once but under ten times. The chain employs TRBV5-1 and TRBJ1-1; 7 positions agree with TRBD1. Germline V CDR1 and CDR2: SGHRS, YFSETQ. Trimming cost V 3 bases and J 1 base; bases outside gene matches: 6. The CDR3 loop spans 15 amino acids. The CDR3 reads CASSSTGVANTEAFF. CDR3 nucleotides: TGCGCCAGCAGCTCTACAGGGGTTGCGAACACTGAAGCTTTCTTT.

This clonotype came up many times. The chain uses TRBV12-3 or TRBV12-4 and TRBJ1-1, with TRBD1 matching 7 bases. J gave up 6 bases and V 6 bases, and 7 bases lay outside the gene matches. The CDR3 length is 13 residues. In DNA, the CDR3 is TGTGCCAGCAGCAAGACAGGGTACCCTGAAGCTTTCTTT. This codes for CASSKTGYPEAFF.

This clonotype was detected many times. The chain links TRBV15 to TRBJ1-5; D possibly corresponds to TRBD1 (5 bases). The CDR3 is 17 residues long. The germline V and J ends were trimmed by 3 bases and 3 bases, with 18 bases remaining between them. The V gene's germline CDR1 is LNHNV and CDR2 YYDKDF (reference sequence). DNA for the CDR3: TGTGCCACCAGCAGCTCCCGGGGGGTGTCGGTCAATCAGCCCCAGCATTTT. Residues: CATSSSRGVSVNQPQHF.

This clonotype was observed many times. This rearrangement joins TRBV28 to TRBJ2-6; the D gene is possibly TRBD1 (5 bases). Germline V gives CDR1 MDHEN, CDR2 SYDVKM. The CDR3 covers 19 residues. The V end lost 6 bases, the J end lost 3 bases, and 24 bases lay between the germline ends. Written as DNA, the CDR3 is TGTGCCAGCAGCCCCTCGGCGCTCCTAACAACAGGTGGGGCCAACGTCCTGACTTTC. Protein sequence: CASSPSALLTTGGANVLTF.

This clonotype was recorded at least ten times. The chain couples TRBV6-5 to TRBJ1-2, with D possibly matching TRBD1 (5 bases). The ends were cut back, 4 bases at V and 2 bases at J, with 8 bases in the middle. In germline, CDR1 is MNHEY, CDR2 SVGAGI. The CDR3 length is 13 residues. In nucleotides, the CDR3 is TGTGCCAGCAGTTCCCGGGACAACTATGGCTACACCTTC. Amino acid sequence: CASSSRDNYGYTF.

V gene TRBV12-3 or TRBV12-4 combines with J gene TRBJ2-5; TRBD1 aligns across 10 bases. The V and J ends lost 6 bases and 13 bases, in that order; junction bases with no gene match: 8. This CDR3 spans 12 amino acids. In DNA form, the CDR3 reads TGTGCCAGCAGGGGACAGGGGCCTCCTACGTACTTC. Its protein product is CASRGQGPPTYF.

This clonotype was seen a handful of times. V gene TRBV3-1 combines with J gene TRBJ2-6; the D is unclear. Trimming stripped 1 base from V and 0 bases from J, with 7 bases between. Germline CDR1 reads LGHDT; CDR2 reads YNNKEL (reference sequence). The CDR3 extends over 16 amino acids. This CDR3 reads CASSQGLGSGANVLTF. The CDR3 coding sequence is TGTGCCAGCAGCCAAGGGTTGGGCTCTGGGGCCAACGTCCTGACTTTC.

This clonotype has a count of ten or more. The CDR3 DNA reads TGTGCCATCAGTGAGTCAAGTAGAGGGGGAACTGAAGCTTTCTTT. Encoded protein: CAISESSRGGTEAFF. This chain uses TRBV10-3 with TRBJ1-1; D perhaps matches TRBD1 (6 bases). CDR3 length: 15 residues. Germline CDR1 ENHRY, CDR2 SYGVKD. Trimming removed 0 bases at V and 5 bases at J, with 13 bases between.

V is TRBV5-1 and J is TRBJ2-5, with D tentatively TRBD1 (6 bases). The CDR3 totals 15 residues. The V and J ends lost 2 bases and 5 bases respectively, with 16 bases between them. Germline-derived CDR1 and CDR2 are SGHRS and YFSETQ. CDR3 DNA sequence: TGCGCCAGCAGCTTATCCGGGACACCAGGGGAGACCCAGTACTTC. The encoded protein is CASSLSGTPGETQYF.

The chain joins TRBV6-1 to TRBJ2-5; D may be TRBD1 (5 bases). Germline lookup yields CDR1 MNHNS and CDR2 SASEGT. The CDR3 spans 15 residues. Trimming pared 8 bases from V and 5 bases from J, leaving 21 bases between. Here the CDR3 reads CASPSPAGSGETQYF. The CDR3 bases are TGTGCCAGCCCCAGCCCTGCAGGGTCTGGCGAGACCCAGTACTTC.